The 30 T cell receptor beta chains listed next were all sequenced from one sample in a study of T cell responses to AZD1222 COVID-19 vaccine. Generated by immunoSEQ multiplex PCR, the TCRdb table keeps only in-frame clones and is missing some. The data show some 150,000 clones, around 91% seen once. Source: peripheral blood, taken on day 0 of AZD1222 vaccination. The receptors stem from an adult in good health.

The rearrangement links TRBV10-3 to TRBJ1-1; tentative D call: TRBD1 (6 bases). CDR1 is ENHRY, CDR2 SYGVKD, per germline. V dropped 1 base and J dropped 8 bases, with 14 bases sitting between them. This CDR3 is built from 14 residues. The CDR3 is CAISELQGSLEAFF. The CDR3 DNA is TGTGCCATCAGTGAGTTGCAGGGGTCCCTGGAAGCTTTCTTT.

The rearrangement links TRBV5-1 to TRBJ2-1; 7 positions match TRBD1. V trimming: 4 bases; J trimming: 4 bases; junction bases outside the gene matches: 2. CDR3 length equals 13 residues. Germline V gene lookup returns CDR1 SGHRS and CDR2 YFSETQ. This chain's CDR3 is CASSPGQYNEQFF. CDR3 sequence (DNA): TGCGCCAGCAGCCCGGGACAGTACAATGAGCAGTTCTTC.

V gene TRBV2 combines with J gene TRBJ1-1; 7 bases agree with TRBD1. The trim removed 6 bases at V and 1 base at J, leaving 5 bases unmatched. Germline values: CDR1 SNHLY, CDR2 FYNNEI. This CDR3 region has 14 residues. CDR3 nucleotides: TGTGCCAGCAGCCTCCGGGACAGGAACACTGAAGCTTTCTTT. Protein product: CASSLRDRNTEAFF.

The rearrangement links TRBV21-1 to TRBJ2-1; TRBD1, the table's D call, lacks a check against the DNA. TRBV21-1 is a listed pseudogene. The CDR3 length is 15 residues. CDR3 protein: CASSKTGTHYNEQFF. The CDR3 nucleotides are TGTGCCAGCAGCAAAACCGGGACACACTACAATGAGCAGTTCTTC.

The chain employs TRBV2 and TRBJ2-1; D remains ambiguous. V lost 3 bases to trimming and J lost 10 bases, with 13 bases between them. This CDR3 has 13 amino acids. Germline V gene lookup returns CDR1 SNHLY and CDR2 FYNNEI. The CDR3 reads CASSDSRPGEQFF. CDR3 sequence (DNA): TGTGCCAGCAGTGATAGCCGACCCGGGGAGCAGTTCTTC. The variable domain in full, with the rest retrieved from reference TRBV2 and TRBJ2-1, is EPEVTQTPSHQVTQMGQEVILRCVPISNHLYFYWYRQILGQKVEFLVSFYNNEISEKSEIFDDQFSVERPDGSNFTLKIRSTKLEDSAMYFCASSDSRPGEQFFGPGTRLTVL.

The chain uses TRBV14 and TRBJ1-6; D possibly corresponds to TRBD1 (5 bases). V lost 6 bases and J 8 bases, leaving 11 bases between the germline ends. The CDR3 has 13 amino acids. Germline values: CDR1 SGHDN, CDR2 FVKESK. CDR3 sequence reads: CASRGTSHSPLHF. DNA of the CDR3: TGTGCCAGCAGGGGGACGTCCCATTCACCCCTCCACTTT.

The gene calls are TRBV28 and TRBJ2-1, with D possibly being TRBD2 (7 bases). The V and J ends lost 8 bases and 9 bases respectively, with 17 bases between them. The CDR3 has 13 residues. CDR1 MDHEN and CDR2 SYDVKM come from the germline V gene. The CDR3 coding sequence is TGTGCCAGCCGTCGGGGGGCGCTTGTTGAGCAGTTCTTC. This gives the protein CASRRGALVEQFF.

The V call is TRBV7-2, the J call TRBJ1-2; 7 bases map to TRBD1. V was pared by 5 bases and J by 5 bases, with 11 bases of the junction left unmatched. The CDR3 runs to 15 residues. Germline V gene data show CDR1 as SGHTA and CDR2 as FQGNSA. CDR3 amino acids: CASSPPGGELYGYTF. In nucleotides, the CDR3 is TGTGCCAGCAGCCCCCCAGGGGGGGAGCTTTATGGCTACACCTTC. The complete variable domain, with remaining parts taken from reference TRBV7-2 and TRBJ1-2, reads GAGVSQSPSNKVTEKGKDVELRCDPISGHTALYWYRQSLGQGLEFLIYFQGNSAPDKSGLPSDRFSAERTGGSVSTLTIQRTQQEDSAVYLCASSPPGGELYGYTFGSGTRLTVV.

CDR3 protein: CASSPGILNTEAFF. In nucleotides, the CDR3 is TGTGCCAGCAGCCCCGGGATCCTAAACACTGAAGCTTTCTTT. The V gene is TRBV5-8, the J gene TRBJ1-1; no clear D. The V gene's germline CDR1 is SGHTS and CDR2 YDEGEE. Trimming cost V 4 bases and J 2 bases, with 12 bases left between them. The CDR3 has 14 residues.

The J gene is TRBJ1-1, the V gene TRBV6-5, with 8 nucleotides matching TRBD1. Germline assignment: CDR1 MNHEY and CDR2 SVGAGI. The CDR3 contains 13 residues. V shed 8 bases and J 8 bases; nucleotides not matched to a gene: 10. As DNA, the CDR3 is TGTGCCAGCGGAAATTCCAGGACAGGGGAAGCTTTCTTT. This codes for CASGNSRTGEAFF.

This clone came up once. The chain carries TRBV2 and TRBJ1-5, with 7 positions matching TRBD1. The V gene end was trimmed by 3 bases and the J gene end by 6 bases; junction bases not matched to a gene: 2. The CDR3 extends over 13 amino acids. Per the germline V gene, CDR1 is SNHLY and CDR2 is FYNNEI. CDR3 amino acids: CASSETGFQPQHF. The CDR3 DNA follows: TGTGCCAGCAGTGAGACAGGGTTTCAGCCCCAGCATTTT.

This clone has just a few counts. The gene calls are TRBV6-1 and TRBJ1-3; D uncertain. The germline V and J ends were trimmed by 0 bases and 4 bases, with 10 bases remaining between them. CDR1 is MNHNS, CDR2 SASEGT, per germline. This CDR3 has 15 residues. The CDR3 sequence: CASSEANTRGNTIYF. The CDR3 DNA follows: TGTGCCAGCAGTGAAGCCAACACTAGAGGAAACACCATATATTTT.

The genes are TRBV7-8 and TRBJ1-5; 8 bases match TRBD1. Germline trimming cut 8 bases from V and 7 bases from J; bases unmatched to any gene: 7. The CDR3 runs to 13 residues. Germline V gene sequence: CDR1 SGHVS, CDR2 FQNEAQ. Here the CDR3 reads CASGRGPGQPQHF. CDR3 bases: TGTGCCAGCGGCAGGGGGCCGGGACAGCCCCAGCATTTT.

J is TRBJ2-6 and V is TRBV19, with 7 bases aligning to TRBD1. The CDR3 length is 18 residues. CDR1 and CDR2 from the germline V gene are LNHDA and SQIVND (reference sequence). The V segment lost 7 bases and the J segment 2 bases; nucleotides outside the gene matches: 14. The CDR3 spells CASTRLSEGATGANVLTF. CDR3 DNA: TGTGCCAGTACTAGACTGTCAGAGGGGGCGACTGGGGCCAACGTCCTGACTTTC.

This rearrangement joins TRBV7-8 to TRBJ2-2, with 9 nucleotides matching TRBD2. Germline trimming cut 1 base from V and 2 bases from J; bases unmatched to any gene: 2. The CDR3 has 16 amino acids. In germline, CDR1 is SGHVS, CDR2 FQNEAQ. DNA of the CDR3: TGTGCCAGCAGCTTAGGGGGACTAGCAAACACCGGGGAGCTGTTTTTT. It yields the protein CASSLGGLANTGELFF.

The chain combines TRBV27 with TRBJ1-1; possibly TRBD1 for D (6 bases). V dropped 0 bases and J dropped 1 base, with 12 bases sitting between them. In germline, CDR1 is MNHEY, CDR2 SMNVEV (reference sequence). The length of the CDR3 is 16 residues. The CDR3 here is CASSLSERGWNTEAFF. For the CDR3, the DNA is TGTGCCAGCAGTTTATCCGAGAGGGGGTGGAACACTGAAGCTTTCTTT.

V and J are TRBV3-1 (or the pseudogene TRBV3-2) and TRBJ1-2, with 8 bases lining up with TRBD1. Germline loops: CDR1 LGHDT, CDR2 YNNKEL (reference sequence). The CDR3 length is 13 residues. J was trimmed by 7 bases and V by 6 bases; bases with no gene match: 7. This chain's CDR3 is CASSRQGAFGYTF. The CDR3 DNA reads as TGTGCCAGCAGTCGGCAGGGGGCATTTGGCTACACCTTC.

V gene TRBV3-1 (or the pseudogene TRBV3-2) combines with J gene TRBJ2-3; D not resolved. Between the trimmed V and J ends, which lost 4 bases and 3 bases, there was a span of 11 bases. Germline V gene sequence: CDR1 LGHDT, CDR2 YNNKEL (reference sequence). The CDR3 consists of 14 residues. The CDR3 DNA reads TGTGCCAGCAGCCGCACTACACGGACAGATACGCAGTATTTT. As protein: CASSRTTRTDTQYF.

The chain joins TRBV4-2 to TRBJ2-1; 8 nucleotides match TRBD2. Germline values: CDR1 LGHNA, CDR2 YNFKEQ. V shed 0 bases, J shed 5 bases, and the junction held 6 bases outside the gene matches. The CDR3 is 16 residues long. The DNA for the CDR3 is TGTGCCAGCAGCCAAGATGGAGTAGCGGGAAACAATGAGCAGTTCTTC. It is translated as CASSQDGVAGNNEQFF.

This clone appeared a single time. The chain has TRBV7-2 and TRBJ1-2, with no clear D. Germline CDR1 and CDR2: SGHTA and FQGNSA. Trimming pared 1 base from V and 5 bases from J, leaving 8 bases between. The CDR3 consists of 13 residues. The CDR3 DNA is TGTGCCAGCAGCTTAGGCAGGATTTATGGCTACACCTTC. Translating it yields CASSLGRIYGYTF.

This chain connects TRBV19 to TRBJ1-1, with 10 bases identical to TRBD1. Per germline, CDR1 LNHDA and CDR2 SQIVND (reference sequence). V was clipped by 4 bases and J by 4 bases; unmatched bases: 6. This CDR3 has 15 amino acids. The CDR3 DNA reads TGTGCCAGTAGTACGGGACAGGGGAGGGTCACTGAAGCTTTCTTT. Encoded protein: CASSTGQGRVTEAFF.

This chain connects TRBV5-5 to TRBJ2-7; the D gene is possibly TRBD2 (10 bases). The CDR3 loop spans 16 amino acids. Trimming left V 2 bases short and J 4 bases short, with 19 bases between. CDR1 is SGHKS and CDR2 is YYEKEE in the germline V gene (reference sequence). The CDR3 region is CASSFGTGTSAYEQYF. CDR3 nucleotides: TGTGCCAGCAGCTTTGGGACAGGGACTAGCGCTTACGAGCAGTACTTC.

The CDR3: CSVEGRHSGNTIYF. The CDR3 nucleotides are TGCAGCGTTGAGGGCAGGCACTCTGGAAACACCATATATTTT. The chain is built from TRBV29-1 and TRBJ1-3; D is undetermined. The CDR3 consists of 14 residues. The germline V gene has CDR1 SQVTM and CDR2 ANQGSEA. V lost 3 bases and J 0 bases, leaving 9 bases between the germline ends. The full variable domain, completed using reference TRBV29-1 and TRBJ1-3, is SAVISQKPSRDICQRGTSLTIQCQVDSQVTMMFWYRQQPGQSLTLIATANQGSEATYESGFVIDKFPISRPNLTFSTLTVSNMSPEDSSIYLCSVEGRHSGNTIYFGEGSWLTVV.

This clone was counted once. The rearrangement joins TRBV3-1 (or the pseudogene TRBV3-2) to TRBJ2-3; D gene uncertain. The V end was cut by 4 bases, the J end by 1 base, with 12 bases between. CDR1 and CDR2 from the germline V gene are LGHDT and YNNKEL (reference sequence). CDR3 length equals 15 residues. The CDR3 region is CASSLLVFGTDTQYF. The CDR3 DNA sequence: TGTGCCAGCAGCCTCCTGGTGTTCGGCACAGATACGCAGTATTTT.

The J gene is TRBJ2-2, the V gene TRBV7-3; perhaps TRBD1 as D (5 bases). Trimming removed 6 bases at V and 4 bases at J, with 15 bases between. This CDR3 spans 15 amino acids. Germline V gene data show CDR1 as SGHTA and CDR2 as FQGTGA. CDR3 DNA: TGTGCCAGCAGTTCAGGGTATCGGCCCACCGGGGAGCTGTTTTTT. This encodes CASSSGYRPTGELFF.

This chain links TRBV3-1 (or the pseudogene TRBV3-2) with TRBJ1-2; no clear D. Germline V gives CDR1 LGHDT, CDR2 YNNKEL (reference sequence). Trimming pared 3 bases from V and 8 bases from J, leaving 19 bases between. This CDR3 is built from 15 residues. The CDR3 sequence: CASSHPRVRSFGYTF. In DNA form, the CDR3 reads TGTGCCAGCAGCCACCCTCGAGTTAGAAGCTTCGGCTACACCTTC.

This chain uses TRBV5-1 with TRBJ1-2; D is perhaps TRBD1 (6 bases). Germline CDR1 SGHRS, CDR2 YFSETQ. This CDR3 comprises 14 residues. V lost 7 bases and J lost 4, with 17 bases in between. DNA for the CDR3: TGCGCCAGCCTATGGACAGTGGGATCCTATGGCTACACCTTC. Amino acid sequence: CASLWTVGSYGYTF.

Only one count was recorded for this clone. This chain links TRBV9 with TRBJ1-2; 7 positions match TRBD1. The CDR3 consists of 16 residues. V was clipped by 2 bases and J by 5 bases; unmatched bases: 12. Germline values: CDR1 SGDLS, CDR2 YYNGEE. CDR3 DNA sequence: TGTGCCAGCAGCGTCCGACAGGGTACCGTGTTGTATGGCTACACCTTC. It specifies CASSVRQGTVLYGYTF.

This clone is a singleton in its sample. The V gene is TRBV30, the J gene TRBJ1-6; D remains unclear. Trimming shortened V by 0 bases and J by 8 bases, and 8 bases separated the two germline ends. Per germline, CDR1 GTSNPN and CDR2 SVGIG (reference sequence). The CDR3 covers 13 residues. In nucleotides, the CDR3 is TGTGCCTGGAGTGTACGAGGAGATTCACCCCTCCACTTT. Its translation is CAWSVRGDSPLHF.

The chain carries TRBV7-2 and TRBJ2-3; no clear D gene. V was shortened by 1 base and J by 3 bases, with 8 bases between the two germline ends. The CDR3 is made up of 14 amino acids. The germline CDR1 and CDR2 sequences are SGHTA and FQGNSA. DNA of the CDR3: TGTGCCAGCAGCTTAGAAGGTTGGACAGATACGCAGTATTTT. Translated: CASSLEGWTDTQYF.